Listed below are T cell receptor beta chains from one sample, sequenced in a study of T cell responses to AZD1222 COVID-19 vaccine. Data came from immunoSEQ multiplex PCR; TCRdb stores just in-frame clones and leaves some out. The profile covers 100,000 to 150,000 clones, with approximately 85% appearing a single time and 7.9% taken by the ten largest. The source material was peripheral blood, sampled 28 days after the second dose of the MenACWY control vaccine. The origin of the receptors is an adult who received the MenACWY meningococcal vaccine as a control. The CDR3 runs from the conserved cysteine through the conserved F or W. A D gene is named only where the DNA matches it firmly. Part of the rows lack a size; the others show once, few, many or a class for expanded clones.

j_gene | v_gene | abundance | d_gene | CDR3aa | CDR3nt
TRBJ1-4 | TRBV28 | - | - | CASMSGATNEKLFF | TGTGCCAGCATGTCGGGTGCAACTAATGAAAAACTGTTTTTT
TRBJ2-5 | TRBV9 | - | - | CASSVALGTYQETQYF | TGTGCCAGCAGCGTAGCCTTAGGGACCTACCAAGAGACCCAGTACTTC
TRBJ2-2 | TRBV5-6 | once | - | CASSGGQGRAGELFF | TGTGCCAGCAGCGGGGGGCAGGGTCGGGCCGGGGAGCTGTTTTTT
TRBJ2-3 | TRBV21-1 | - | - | CASTRPALGTDTQYF | TGTGCCAGCACTCGGCCAGCATTGGGTACAGATACGCAGTATTTT
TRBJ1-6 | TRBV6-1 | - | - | CASSEGRGSPLHF | TGTGCCAGCAGTGAAGGCAGGGGATCACCCCTCCACTTT
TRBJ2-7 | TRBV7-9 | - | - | CASSYSTGSYEQYF | TGTGCCAGCAGCTACTCGACAGGATCCTACGAGCAGTACTTC
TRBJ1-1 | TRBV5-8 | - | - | CASSSRRGGFGNTEAFF | TGTGCCAGCAGCTCAAGACGAGGGGGGTTTGGGAACACTGAAGCTTTCTTT
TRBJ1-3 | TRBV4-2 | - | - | CASSQDRPGNGNTIYF | TGTGCCAGCAGCCAAGATCGGCCAGGGAATGGAAACACCATATATTTT
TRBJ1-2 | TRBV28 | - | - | CASSLGGPYGYTF | TGTGCCAGCAGTTTAGGAGGCCCCTATGGCTACACCTTC
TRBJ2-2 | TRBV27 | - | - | CASSLLLRGATGELFF | TGTGCCAGCAGTTTATTGCTCAGGGGAGCCACCGGGGAGCTGTTTTTT
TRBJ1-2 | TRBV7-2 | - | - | CASSPSDRTNYGYTF | TGTGCCAGCAGCCCTTCGGACCGGACTAACTATGGCTACACCTTC
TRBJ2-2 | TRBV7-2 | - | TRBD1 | CASSLGGQGNTGELFF | TGTGCCAGCAGCTTAGGGGGACAGGGGAACACCGGGGAGCTGTTTTTT
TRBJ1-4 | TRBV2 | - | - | CASIRLRGDEKLFF | TGTGCCAGCATACGGCTCAGGGGTGATGAAAAACTGTTTTTT
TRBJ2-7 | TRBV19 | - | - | CASSYRVGSGSSYEQYF | TGTGCCAGTAGTTATCGGGTTGGTTCGGGGAGCTCCTACGAGCAGTACTTC
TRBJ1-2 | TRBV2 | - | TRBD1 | CASRGSRDRGHYGYTF | TGTGCCAGCAGGGGTTCCAGGGACAGGGGGCACTATGGCTACACCTTC
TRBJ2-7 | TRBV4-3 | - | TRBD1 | CASSQQGQGMAQKYF | TGCGCCAGCAGCCAACAAGGACAGGGTATGGCGCAGAAGTACTTC
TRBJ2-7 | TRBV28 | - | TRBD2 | CASSLSLGLAVEQYF | TGTGCCAGCAGTTTATCATTGGGACTAGCGGTAGAGCAGTACTTC
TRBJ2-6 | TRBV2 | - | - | CASSEALRGAGANVLTF | TGTGCCAGCAGTGAAGCGCTTCGAGGAGCCGGGGCCAACGTCCTGACTTTC
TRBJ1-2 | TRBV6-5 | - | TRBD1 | CASRPYRGRTYGYTF | TGTGCCAGCAGACCCTACAGGGGCCGGACCTATGGCTACACCTTC
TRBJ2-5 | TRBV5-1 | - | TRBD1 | CASSPGDRGFQETQYF | TGCGCCAGCAGCCCAGGAGACAGGGGGTTCCAAGAGACCCAGTACTTC
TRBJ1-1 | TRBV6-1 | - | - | CASSDRGGTEAFF | TGTGCCAGCAGTGACAGGGGAGGCACTGAAGCTTTCTTT
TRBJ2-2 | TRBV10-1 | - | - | CASSEDRRNTGELFF | TGCGCCAGCAGTGAGGACAGGAGGAACACCGGGGAGCTGTTTTTT
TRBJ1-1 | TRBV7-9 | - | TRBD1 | CASSSDRASLTMNTEAFF | TGTGCCAGCAGCTCAGACAGGGCTTCCCTAACCATGAACACTGAAGCTTTCTTT
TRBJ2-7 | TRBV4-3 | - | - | CASSQELEGEQYF | TGCGCCAGCAGCCAAGAATTAGAGGGCGAGCAGTACTTC
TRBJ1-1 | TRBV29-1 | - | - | CSVTGFRNTEAFF | TGCAGCGTGACTGGGTTTCGGAACACTGAAGCTTTCTTT
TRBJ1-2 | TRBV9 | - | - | CASGNGRGTSFNYGYTF | TGTGCCAGCGGCAACGGAAGGGGGACTAGTTTTAACTATGGCTACACCTTC
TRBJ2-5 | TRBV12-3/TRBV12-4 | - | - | CASSAQETQYF | TGTGCCAGCAGTGCCCAAGAGACCCAGTACTTC
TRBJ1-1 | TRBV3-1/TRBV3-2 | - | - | CASSQSTYEAFF | TGTGCCAGCAGCCAGTCGACCTATGAAGCTTTCTTT
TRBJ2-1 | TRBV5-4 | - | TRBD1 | CASSPQGAGYNEQFF | TGTGCCAGCAGCCCACAGGGGGCGGGTTACAATGAGCAGTTCTTC
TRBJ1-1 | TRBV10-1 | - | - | CASSEGTEAFF | TGCGCCAGCAGTGAAGGGACTGAAGCTTTCTTT
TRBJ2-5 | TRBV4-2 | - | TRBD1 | CASSQTQLRQGDYRETQYF | TGTGCCAGCAGCCAAACTCAACTGAGACAGGGGGACTATCGGGAGACCCAGTACTTC
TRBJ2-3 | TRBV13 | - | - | CASSQEEGRATDTQYF | TGTGCCAGCAGCCAAGAAGAGGGCCGAGCCACAGATACGCAGTATTTT
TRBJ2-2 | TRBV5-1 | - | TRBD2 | CASSSSGLAGGTGELFF | TGCGCCAGCAGCTCCTCGGGACTAGCGGGAGGAACCGGGGAGCTGTTTTTT
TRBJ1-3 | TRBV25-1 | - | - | CASSDLTDTIYF | TGTGCCAGCAGTGATTTGACGGACACCATATATTTT
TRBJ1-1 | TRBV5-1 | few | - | CASSLSSSIAAFF | TGCGCCAGCAGCTTGAGTAGCTCGATTGCGGCTTTCTTT
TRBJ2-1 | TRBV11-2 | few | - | CASGEVYNEQFF | TGTGCCAGCGGGGAGGTATACAATGAGCAGTTCTTC
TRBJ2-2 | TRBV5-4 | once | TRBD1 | CASSVPGQGGTGELFF | TGTGCCAGCAGCGTGCCGGGACAGGGAGGCACCGGGGAGCTGTTTTTT
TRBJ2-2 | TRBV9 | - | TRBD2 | CASSYSGGLNTGELFF | TGTGCCAGCAGCTATAGCGGGGGCCTTAACACCGGGGAGCTGTTTTTT
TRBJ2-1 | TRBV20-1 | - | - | CSASQGVTPGEQFF | TGCAGTGCTAGTCAGGGAGTCACCCCAGGTGAGCAGTTCTTC
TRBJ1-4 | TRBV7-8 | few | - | CASSLSRVLSTNEKLFF | TGTGCCAGCAGCTTAAGTAGGGTATTATCAACTAATGAAAAACTGTTTTTT